This record covers a single TCR beta chain. Sequenced by immunoSEQ multiplex PCR; TCRdb stores in-frame clones only, minus some. Of 46,000 or so clones listed, around 94% are singletons. This record comes from a study of control samples from healthy donors and cancer patients. The specimen was PBMCs. The clonotype comes from a man aged 25 to 40 with colorectal cancer.

The CDR3: CASSFEISYEQYF. The CDR3 region has the DNA TGTGCCAGCAGCTTCGAAATCTCCTACGAGCAGTACTTC. This chain links TRBV7-2 with TRBJ2-7; D remains ambiguous. V dropped 3 bases and J dropped 0 bases, with 6 bases sitting between them. The CDR3 has 13 amino acids. Looked up from germline, CDR1 is SGHTA and CDR2 is FQGNSA.